The 2 T cell receptor beta chains below all came from one sample that was sequenced in a study of T cell changes during pregnancy in multiple sclerosis. Repertoires were generated with immunoSEQ multiplex PCR, while TCRdb's copy carries only in-frame clones and drops some. The table lists some 70,000 clones, around nine tenths of them singletons. Sequences were derived from peripheral blood, sampled in the second trimester of pregnancy. The receptors here all came from a female donor in good health, enrolled as a control in a pregnancy study.

The DNA for the CDR3 is TGTGCCAGCACCCTAGGGGTCACTGAAGCTTTCTTT. Translating it yields CASTLGVTEAFF. V is TRBV6-1 and J is TRBJ1-1, with D possibly TRBD1 on 5 matching bases. The germline V gene encodes CDR1 MNHNS and CDR2 SASEGT. CDR3 length: 12 residues. Deletions cut 7 bases from V and 4 bases from J, with 10 bases between.

This chain links TRBV9 with TRBJ2-1, with D tentatively TRBD2 (7 bases). Trimming left V 0 bases short and J 8 bases short, with 15 bases between. CDR1 is SGDLS, CDR2 YYNGEE, per germline. This CDR3 is built from 15 residues. In nucleotides, the CDR3 is TGTGCCAGCAGCGTAGTGGGGGGGCGGGGAGATGAGCAGTTCTTC. Residues: CASSVVGGRGDEQFF.